These 7 T cell receptor beta chains originate from one sample sequenced in a study of molecular identifiers for immune sequencing clone quantification. TCRdb independently ran MiXCR on the PCR reads; one entry per CDR3 protein. This sample has about 630,000 distinct CDR3 sequences, with about 25% found just once. Sequencing was performed on naive CD8+ T cells from blood, with Jurkat cell RNA spiked in. The subset was: FACS-sorted CD8+CD4-CCR7+CD45RA+ naive T cells. Receptor source: a human donor in good health. Some libraries in this study had Jurkat cell RNA spiked in.

As regards this clonotype: Being one base from a much bigger clone, this may be a read error. The genes are TRBV5-1 and TRBJ2-3, with D tentatively TRBD2 (5 bases). Germline CDR1 SGHRS, CDR2 YFSETQ. This CDR3 is 13 amino acids long. Trimming shortened V by 3 bases and J by 5 bases, and 10 bases separated the two germline ends. The CDR3 here is CASSWTAIDTQYF. The CDR3, as DNA: TGCGCCAGCAGCTGGACTGCCATAGATACGCAGTATTTT.

The J gene is TRBJ2-5, the V gene TRBV9; a possible D gene is TRBD1 (5 bases). V shed 5 bases and J shed 5 bases, with 22 bases lying between them. Germline V lookup: CDR1 SGDLS, CDR2 YYNGEE. This CDR3 spans 16 amino acids. The CDR3 nucleotides read TGTGCCAGCAGTCCCTCCGGTAAGGGGTTTATGGAGACCCAGTACTTC. This codes for CASSPSGKGFMETQYF.

This clonotype was picked up a small number of times. The CDR3, as DNA: TGTGCCAGCTCACCACCGGGACAGATTAACACCGGGGAGCTGTTTTTT. Translation gives CASSPPGQINTGELFF. The V call is TRBV18, the J call TRBJ2-2; TRBD1 aligns across 7 bases. The CDR3 is 16 residues long. CDR1 is KGHSH and CDR2 is LQKENI in the germline V gene. V was pared by 0 bases and J by 2 bases, with 3 bases of the junction left unmatched.

This rearrangement joins TRBV28 to TRBJ1-2; 9 bases are shared with TRBD1. Germline assignment: CDR1 MDHEN and CDR2 SYDVKM. The CDR3 loop spans 15 amino acids. J gave up 13 bases and V 5 bases, and 17 bases lay outside the gene matches. The CDR3 DNA follows: TGTGCCAGCAGTACCTGGGACAGGGTTCCAGGTAGCTGCACCTTC. This encodes CASSTWDRVPGSCTF.

This clonotype was seen more than once but under ten times. V usage is TRBV11-2 and J usage is TRBJ2-7; 9 bases map to TRBD2. Germline V gives CDR1 SGHAT, CDR2 FQNNGV. V lost 5 bases and J lost 6; bases outside the gene matches: 11. The CDR3 spans 15 residues. CDR3 coding DNA: TGTGCCAGCAGCGGACAGCGGGGGGCTTTTGGCGAGCAGTACTTC. It codes for CASSGQRGAFGEQYF.

Comments on this clonotype: A much larger clone differs by one base, so this may be a read error. V and J are TRBV5-3 and TRBJ1-1; D is uncertain. TRBV5-3 is marked as an open reading frame, function uncertain. The CDR3 is 14 residues long. The CDR3 sequence: CASSSPLMNTEAFF. In nucleotides, the CDR3 is TGTGCCAGCAGCTCGCCCTTAATGAACACTGAAGCTTTCTTT.

The CDR3 DNA reads TGTGCCAGCAGTTACGAAGTATGGGCGGGGACCAGCCACGAGCAGTACTTC. This gives the protein CASSYEVWAGTSHEQYF. The chain employs TRBV6-5 and TRBJ2-7, with D possibly TRBD2 on 6 matching bases. CDR3 length: 17 residues. V shed 2 bases and J shed 5 bases, with 22 bases lying between them. In germline, CDR1 is MNHEY, CDR2 SVGAGI.